The 24 T cell receptor beta chains presented below share a single source sample, sequenced in a study of siplizumab effects on memory and regulatory T cells. The repertoire was sequenced with immunoSEQ multiplex PCR; TCRdb's copy has only in-frame clones and lacks some. The sample holds 9,200 or so clones, over 60% seen once. The sequenced sample consisted of effector memory CD8+ T cells sorted from blood. Subset indicated: unstimulated CD8+ effector memory T cells. The receptors derive from a human donor in good health.

This clone was seen a few times. V is TRBV7-9 and J is TRBJ2-7, with D perhaps TRBD1 (6 bases). The V gene lost 3 bases and the J gene lost 3 bases, with 15 bases spanning the gap. The CDR3 length is 15 residues. Germline V gives CDR1 SEHNR, CDR2 FQNEAQ (reference sequence). The CDR3 loop is CASSLFPGHIYEQYF. The CDR3 DNA is TGTGCCAGCAGCTTGTTCCCGGGACATATCTACGAGCAGTACTTC.

This sequence joins TRBV7-8 and TRBJ2-6, with no clear D. Germline CDR1 SGHVS, CDR2 FQNEAQ. Between the trimmed V and J ends, which lost 2 bases and 4 bases, there was a span of 3 bases. This CDR3 spans 13 amino acids. CDR3: CASSLTGANVLTF. The CDR3 bases are TGTGCCAGCAGCTTAACCGGGGCCAACGTCCTGACTTTC.

The rearrangement links TRBV15 to TRBJ2-5; unclear D gene. V was pared by 2 bases and J by 5 bases, with 9 bases between. The CDR3 length is 13 residues. CDR1 LNHNV and CDR2 YYDKDF come from the germline V gene (reference sequence). The CDR3: CATSRSITETQYF. The DNA for the CDR3 is TGTGCCACCAGCAGATCTATTACGGAGACCCAGTACTTC. Filled out from reference TRBV15 and TRBJ2-5, the complete variable domain reads DAMVIQNPRYQVTQFGKPVTLSCSQTLNHNVMYWYQQKSSQAPKLLFHYYDKDFNNEADTPDNFQSRRPNTSFCFLDIRSPGLGDTAMYLCATSRSITETQYFGPGTRLLVL.

This clone was seen more than once but under ten times. CDR3 DNA: TGTGCCAGCAGCGCAGACATCGGGGGCCACGAGCAGTACTTC. Its protein product is CASSADIGGHEQYF. The chain is built from TRBV7-9 and TRBJ2-7; D might be TRBD1 or TRBD2, each matching 6 bases. V lost 5 bases and J lost 5, with 16 bases in between. The V gene's germline CDR1 is SEHNR and CDR2 FQNEAQ (reference sequence). This CDR3 has 14 residues.

This chain joins TRBV10-1 and TRBJ1-1; a possible D gene is TRBD1 (5 bases). The CDR3 extends over 15 amino acids. Germline CDR1 reads WNHNN; CDR2 reads SYGVQD (reference sequence). V was pared by 2 bases and J by 5 bases, with 15 bases between. The CDR3 DNA is TGCGCCAGCAGTGAGGTGGGCGGGGGAAGGACTGAAGCTTTCTTT. It is translated as CASSEVGGGRTEAFF.

This clone appeared a few times. The J gene is TRBJ2-5, the V gene TRBV14; no definite D call. Per germline, CDR1 SGHDN and CDR2 FVKESK. V was cut by 5 bases and J by 1 base, with 8 bases left in between. The CDR3 has 13 amino acids. The CDR3 spells CASSDRTQETQYF. The CDR3 nucleotides are TGTGCCAGCAGCGATCGCACCCAAGAGACCCAGTACTTC. Variable domain in full (rest from reference TRBV14 and TRBJ2-5): EAGVTQFPSHSVIEKGQTVTLRCDPISGHDNLYWYRRVMGKEIKFLLHFVKESKQDESGMPNNRFLAERTGGTYSTLKVQPAELEDSGVYFCASSDRTQETQYFGPGTRLLVL.

The count of this clone is one. This chain links TRBV7-8 with TRBJ1-5; TRBD1 is a possible D gene (6 bases). Per germline, CDR1 SGHVS and CDR2 FQNEAQ. This CDR3 has 15 amino acids. The V and J ends lost 5 bases and 5 bases respectively, with 16 bases between them. The CDR3 region has the DNA TGTGCCAGCAGCGTAACAGGCGGGGGCCATCAGCCCCAGCATTTT. This encodes CASSVTGGGHQPQHF.

The V call is TRBV16, the J call TRBJ1-5; D not certain. This CDR3 spans 14 amino acids. Germline-derived CDR1 and CDR2 are KGHSY and FQNENV. Trimming stripped 5 bases from V and 3 bases from J, with 11 bases between. The CDR3 coding sequence is TGTGCCAGCAGCTTCACGGGGTACAATCAGCCCCAGCATTTT. It yields the protein CASSFTGYNQPQHF.

This clone was recorded a few times. J is TRBJ2-7 and V is TRBV5-4; 7 bases are shared with TRBD2. The germline gives CDR1 SGHNT, CDR2 YYREEE (reference sequence). CDR3 length: 14 amino acids. V gave up 1 base and J gave up 2 bases; unmatched junction bases: 3. In DNA form, the CDR3 reads TGTGCCAGCAGCTTGAGAGCGGGGACCTACGAGCAGTACTTC. It encodes CASSLRAGTYEQYF.

This clone showed up just a few times. The chain combines TRBV12-5 with TRBJ2-7; D possibly corresponds to TRBD2 (6 bases). CDR1 is LGHNT and CDR2 is FRNRAP in the germline V gene. CDR3 length: 15 residues. The V gene lost 7 bases and the J gene lost 7 bases, with 23 bases spanning the gap. In nucleotides, the CDR3 is TGTGCTAGTGTTAAGGACGGACTCCTGGCGGGGGAGCAGTACTTC. It is translated as CASVKDGLLAGEQYF.

The chain is built from TRBV6-5 and TRBJ1-1; D perhaps matches TRBD1 (6 bases). Germline CDR1 MNHEY, CDR2 SVGAGI. The CDR3 runs to 16 residues. Between the trimmed V and J ends, which lost 2 bases and 1 base, there was a span of 14 bases. CDR3 amino acids: CASSYGTLRGNTEAFF. For the CDR3, the DNA is TGTGCCAGCAGTTACGGGACACTCCGGGGGAACACTGAAGCTTTCTTT.

The chain is built from TRBV7-2 and TRBJ1-2, with D unclear. V lost 3 bases, J lost 6 bases, and 8 bases lay in between. Germline values: CDR1 SGHTA, CDR2 FQGNSA. This CDR3 has 12 residues. CDR3 DNA: TGTGCCAGCAGCTTGACGACAAATGGCTACACCTTC. It specifies CASSLTTNGYTF.

This clone has only a few counts. The chain links TRBV6-1 to TRBJ2-2; 11 bases are shared with TRBD2. CDR3 size: 12 residues. Germline V gene sequence: CDR1 MNHNS, CDR2 SASEGT. The V segment lost 10 bases and the J segment 7 bases; nucleotides outside the gene matches: 2. The CDR3, as DNA: TGTGCCACCGGACTAGCGGGCGGGGAGCTGTTTTTT. Its protein product is CATGLAGGELFF.

By frequency in the sample, this clone is medium-sized. This sequence joins TRBV11-2 and TRBJ1-1; D perhaps matches TRBD1 (5 bases). The CDR3 length is 13 residues. The germline CDR1 and CDR2 sequences are SGHAT and FQNNGV. Trimming pared 3 bases from V and 4 bases from J, leaving 9 bases between. CDR3 in amino acids: CASSFGRGTEAFF. The CDR3, as DNA: TGTGCCAGCAGCTTCGGGAGGGGCACTGAAGCTTTCTTT.

The V gene is TRBV27, the J gene TRBJ1-2, with a tentative D call TRBD1 (5 bases). Germline CDR1 and CDR2: MNHEY and SMNVEV (reference sequence). Trimming removed 0 bases from V and 5 bases from J, with 10 bases in between. CDR3 length: 14 amino acids. Here the CDR3 DNA reads TGTGCCAGCAGTTTATCGGGGACGGGATATGGCTACACCTTC. It encodes CASSLSGTGYGYTF.

The J gene is TRBJ2-7, the V gene TRBV6-1; D gene unclear. Trimming stripped 5 bases from V and 6 bases from J, with 8 bases between. Per the germline V gene, CDR1 is MNHNS and CDR2 is SASEGT. This CDR3 has 11 residues. This chain's CDR3 is CASSSSAEQYF. DNA for the CDR3: TGTGCCAGCAGTTCCTCTGCCGAGCAGTACTTC.

The J gene is TRBJ2-1, the V gene TRBV18, with D perhaps given as TRBD1 or TRBD2 (7 bases each). The V gene lost 3 bases and the J gene lost 4 bases, with 10 bases spanning the gap. The germline V gene encodes CDR1 KGHSH and CDR2 LQKENI. The length of the CDR3 is 14 residues. CDR3: CASSPQGGYNEQFF. In nucleotides, the CDR3 is TGTGCCAGCTCACCTCAGGGGGGGTACAATGAGCAGTTCTTC.

The chain carries TRBV2 and TRBJ1-4, with TRBD1 matching 8 bases. CDR1 and CDR2 (germline): SNHLY, FYNNEI. This CDR3 has 15 amino acids. J gave up 8 bases and V 10 bases, and 15 bases lay outside the gene matches. CDR3 protein: CATGPTGQVSEKLFF. CDR3 coding DNA: TGTGCCACTGGCCCAACGGGACAGGTTAGCGAAAAACTGTTTTTT. Full variable domain (rest looked up from reference TRBV2 and TRBJ1-4): EPEVTQTPSHQVTQMGQEVILRCVPISNHLYFYWYRQILGQKVEFLVSFYNNEISEKSEIFDDQFSVERPDGSNFTLKIRSTKLEDSAMYFCATGPTGQVSEKLFFGSGTQLSVL.

V gene TRBV4-2 combines with J gene TRBJ1-2, with 9 bases fitting TRBD1. There are 15 residues in the CDR3. The germline V gene encodes CDR1 LGHNA and CDR2 YNFKEQ. The V segment lost 0 bases and the J segment 8 bases; nucleotides outside the gene matches: 7. CDR3 nucleotides: TGTGCCAGCAGCCAAGACAACAGGGGGCCAAACGGCTACACCTTC. Amino acid sequence: CASSQDNRGPNGYTF.

This clone was found a few times. This chain uses TRBV30 with TRBJ1-2, with 12 bases identical to TRBD1. CDR1 and CDR2 from the germline V gene are GTSNPN and SVGIG (reference sequence). V lost 3 bases and J lost 2; bases outside the gene matches: 4. The CDR3 totals 15 residues. In nucleotides, the CDR3 is TGTGCCTGGAGGGCCGGGACAGGGGGCAACTATGGCTACACCTTC. Its protein product is CAWRAGTGGNYGYTF.

V and J are TRBV2 and TRBJ2-2; D unclear. This CDR3 region has 13 residues. The germline V gene has CDR1 SNHLY and CDR2 FYNNEI. Between the trimmed V and J ends, which lost 3 bases and 3 bases, there was a span of 5 bases. CDR3 residues: CASSDRHTGELFF. CDR3 coding DNA: TGTGCCAGCAGTGACAGACACACCGGGGAGCTGTTTTTT.

The rearrangement uses TRBV6-4 and TRBJ2-1, with 8 positions matching TRBD2. From germline, CDR1 is MRHNA and CDR2 SNTAGT. J was trimmed by 4 bases and V by 0 bases; bases with no gene match: 5. The CDR3 is 16 residues long. The CDR3 spells CASSDSLAGDYNEQFF. DNA for the CDR3: TGTGCCAGCAGTGACTCCCTAGCGGGTGATTACAATGAGCAGTTCTTC.

This sequence joins TRBV6-6 and TRBJ1-4; 9 nucleotides agree with TRBD1. CDR1 and CDR2 (germline): MNHNY, SVGAGI (reference sequence). J was trimmed by 7 bases and V by 4 bases; bases with no gene match: 7. The CDR3 loop spans 15 amino acids. CDR3 in amino acids: CASSSAGTGSEKLFF. CDR3 bases: TGTGCCAGCAGTTCCGCCGGGACAGGGAGTGAAAAACTGTTTTTT.

This chain links TRBV6-6 with TRBJ1-5, with D unclear. Germline assignment: CDR1 MNHNY and CDR2 SVGAGI (reference sequence). V was clipped by 4 bases and J by 4 bases, with 8 bases between them. CDR3 size: 13 residues. The CDR3 reads CASSSRENQPQHF. CDR3 nucleotide sequence: TGTGCCAGCAGTTCCCGGGAGAATCAGCCCCAGCATTTT.